One T cell receptor beta chain is described in this entry. The antigen remains undetermined. Depths of 1 in 200,000 to 1 in 1 million T cells were the sequencing target. Assay used: immunoSEQ multiplex PCR; TCRdb lists only in-frame clones, some missing. The top ten hold roughly 5.9% of the sample, which has hundreds of thousands of clones, 60% to 80% seen once. These data originate in a study of cytotoxic CD8 clonotypes in ibrutinib-treated CLL. In the study overall: Recorded responses included 25 or so partial and 2 complete; following median 68 months, 14 stayed remitted and about 12 progressed.

Regarding the study as a whole: Sample timing was unmatched between remission and later-progressing patients; lymph nodes unstudied. At progression, clonality fell back toward baseline after rising at ibrutinib response.

Trimming pared 1 base from V and 0 bases from J, leaving 15 bases between. Germline CDR1 LGHNA, CDR2 YNFKEQ. The CDR3 runs 17 residues. The chain is built from TRBV4-2 and TRBJ2-5; D gene ambiguous. This specimen was PBMCs, taken after 12 months of ibrutinib treatment. The receptor was isolated from a human donor with chronic lymphocytic leukemia. The CDR3 sequence: CASSQGRRAAYQETQYF. The CDR3 DNA follows: TGTGCCAGCAGCCAAGGCCGCCGGGCCGCGTACCAAGAGACCCAGTACTTC.